This T cell receptor beta chain is drawn from a study of cytomegalovirus exposure and HLA in healthy donors. Study context: The use of the same platform for the 110 or so validation repertoires and the 550 to 850 first-cohort repertoires was reported by a later analysis. Whole-study findings and limits: TCR beta chains numbering 150 to 200 were designated cytomegalovirus-associated. Rare TCR sequences predominated, though certain public TCRs were found in many donors. Subsequent analysis found a tendency for first-cohort TCR clusters to co-occur within the 120 or so validation repertoires.

This clone was detected once. Its antigen is unknown. This same CDR3 is encoded by further DNA sequences in the sample. The CDR3 is made up of 11 amino acids. Germline assignment: CDR1 MNHNS and CDR2 SASEGT. V was shortened by 6 bases and J by 3 bases, with 6 bases between the two germline ends. Repertoires were generated with immunoSEQ multiplex PCR, while TCRdb's copy carries only in-frame clones and drops some. The sample has fewer than 140,000 clones; 88% are singletons. Input material: PBMCs. This TCR was recovered from a woman under 30 in good health and CMV-seropositive. V gene TRBV6-1 combines with J gene TRBJ2-7, with D unclear. CDR3 sequence reads: CASSRVYEQYF. The CDR3 coding sequence is TGTGCCAGCAGCCGCGTCTACGAGCAGTACTTC.